This T cell receptor (beta chain) emerged from a study of response to subunit inactivated influenza vaccine. Whole-study results and caveats: A suggestion made by the authors is that each seasonal influenza vaccination recruits few new T cells.

CDR1 and CDR2 from the germline V gene are SGHTA and FQGNSA. This CDR3 is 14 amino acids long. V lost 2 bases and J lost 0, with 6 bases in between. This clonotype was recorded at least ten times. Its antigen is unidentified. TCRdb reprocessed the RT-PCR reads with MiXCR, giving one entry per CDR3 protein. The table includes some 800,000 distinct CDR3 sequences, over 20% detected once. The clonotype comes from a man between 50 and 59 years old who received an inactivated influenza vaccine. This chain joins TRBV7-2 and TRBJ2-3; no clear D gene. Source: PBMCs from blood, taken around 5 days after vaccination. This CDR3 reads CASSLQASTDTQYF. The CDR3 nucleotides are TGTGCCAGCAGCTTACAGGCTAGCACAGATACGCAGTATTTT.